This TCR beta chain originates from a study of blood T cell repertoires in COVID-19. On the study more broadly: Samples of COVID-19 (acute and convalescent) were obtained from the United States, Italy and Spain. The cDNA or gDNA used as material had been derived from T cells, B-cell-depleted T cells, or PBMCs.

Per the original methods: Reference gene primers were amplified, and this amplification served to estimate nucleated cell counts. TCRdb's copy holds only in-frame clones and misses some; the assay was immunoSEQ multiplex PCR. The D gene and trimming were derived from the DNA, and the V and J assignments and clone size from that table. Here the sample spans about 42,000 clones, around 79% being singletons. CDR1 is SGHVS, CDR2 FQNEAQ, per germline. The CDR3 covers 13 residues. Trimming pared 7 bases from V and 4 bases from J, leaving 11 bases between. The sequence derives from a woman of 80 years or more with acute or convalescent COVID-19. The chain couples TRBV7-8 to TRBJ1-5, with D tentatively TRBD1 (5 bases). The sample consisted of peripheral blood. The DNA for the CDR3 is TGTGCCAGCACAGAGACAGAGAATCAGCCCCAGCATTTT. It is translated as CASTETENQPQHF.